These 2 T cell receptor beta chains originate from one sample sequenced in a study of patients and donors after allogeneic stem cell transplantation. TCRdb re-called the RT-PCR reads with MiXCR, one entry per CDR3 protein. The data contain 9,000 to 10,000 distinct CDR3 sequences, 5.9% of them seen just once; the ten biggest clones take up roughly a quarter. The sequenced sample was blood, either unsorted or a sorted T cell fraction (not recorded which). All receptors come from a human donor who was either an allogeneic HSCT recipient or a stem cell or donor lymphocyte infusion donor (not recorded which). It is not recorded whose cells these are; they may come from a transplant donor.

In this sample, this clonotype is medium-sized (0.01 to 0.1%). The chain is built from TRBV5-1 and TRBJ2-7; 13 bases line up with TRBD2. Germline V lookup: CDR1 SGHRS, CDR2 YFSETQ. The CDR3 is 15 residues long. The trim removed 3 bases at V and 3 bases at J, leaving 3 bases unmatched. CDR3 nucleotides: TGCGCCAGCAGCTCGGGACTAGCGGGGTACTACGAGCAGTACTTC. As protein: CASSSGLAGYYEQYF.

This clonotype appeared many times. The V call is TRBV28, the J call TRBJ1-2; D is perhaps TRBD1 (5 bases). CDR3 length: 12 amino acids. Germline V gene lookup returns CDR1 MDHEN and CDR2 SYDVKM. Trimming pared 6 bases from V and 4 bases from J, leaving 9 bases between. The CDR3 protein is CASRRQFYGYTF. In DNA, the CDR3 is TGTGCCAGCAGAAGACAGTTCTATGGCTACACCTTC.